The following is a TCR beta chain sequence with its context. The data originate from a study of blood T cell repertoires in COVID-19. On the study more broadly: The study drew acute and convalescent COVID-19 samples from the United States, Italy and Spain.

The ends were cut back, 7 bases at V and 0 bases at J, with 13 bases in the middle. Germline loops: CDR1 SNHLY, CDR2 FYNNEI. The CDR3 has 15 amino acids. Original handling: How many nucleated cells were present was estimated from reference gene primer amplification. Some clones are missing from TCRdb's copy, which holds only in-frame ones; the method was immunoSEQ multiplex PCR. The V and J calls and clone size were taken over from that table, and D and trimming were inferred from the DNA. The top ten hold 5% to 6.5% of the sample, which has 150,000 to 200,000 clones, more than 70% seen once. This TCR was sampled from a middle-aged man with active or convalescent COVID-19. This chain connects TRBV2 to TRBJ1-5; D unresolved. The specimen was peripheral blood. The CDR3 DNA is TGTGCCAGCATGGAGCGAGAAAATAGCAATCAGCCCCAGCATTTT. It specifies CASMERENSNQPQHF.